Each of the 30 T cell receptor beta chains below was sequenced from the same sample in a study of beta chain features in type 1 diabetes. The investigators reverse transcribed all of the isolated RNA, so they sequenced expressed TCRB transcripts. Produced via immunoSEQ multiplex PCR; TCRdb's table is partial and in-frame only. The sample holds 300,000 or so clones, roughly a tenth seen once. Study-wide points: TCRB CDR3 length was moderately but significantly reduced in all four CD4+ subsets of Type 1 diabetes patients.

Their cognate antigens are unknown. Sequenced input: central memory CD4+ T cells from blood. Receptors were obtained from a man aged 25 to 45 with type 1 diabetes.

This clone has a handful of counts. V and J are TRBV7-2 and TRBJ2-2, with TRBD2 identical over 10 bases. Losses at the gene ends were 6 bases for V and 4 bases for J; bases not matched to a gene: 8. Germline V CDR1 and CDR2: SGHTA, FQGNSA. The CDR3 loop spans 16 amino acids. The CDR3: CASSPALAGVTGELFF. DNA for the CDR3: TGTGCCAGCAGTCCAGCGCTAGCGGGGGTCACCGGGGAGCTGTTTTTT.

CDR3 sequence (DNA): TGTGCCATCAACCGGGACAGAACGACAGATACGCAGTATTTT. It yields the protein CAINRDRTTDTQYF. This sequence joins TRBV28 and TRBJ2-3; 7 bases match TRBD1. V shed 10 bases and J 3 bases; nucleotides not matched to a gene: 10. This CDR3 comprises 14 residues. Germline-derived CDR1 and CDR2 are MDHEN and SYDVKM.

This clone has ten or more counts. The CDR3 loop is CASSLEGSAFF. CDR3 nucleotide sequence: TGTGCCAGCAGCTTGGAAGGGTCGGCTTTCTTT. J is TRBJ1-1 and V is TRBV5-6; no clear D gene. Trimming pared 0 bases from V and 11 bases from J, leaving 8 bases between. The CDR3 is 11 amino acids. Germline V CDR1 and CDR2: SGHDT, YYEEEE.

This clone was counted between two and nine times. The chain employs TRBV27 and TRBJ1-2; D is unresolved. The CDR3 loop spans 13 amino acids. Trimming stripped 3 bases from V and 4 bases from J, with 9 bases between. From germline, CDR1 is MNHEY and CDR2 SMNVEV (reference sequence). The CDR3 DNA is TGTGCCAGCAGTTTCAGTGTAAGCTATGGCTACACCTTC. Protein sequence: CASSFSVSYGYTF.

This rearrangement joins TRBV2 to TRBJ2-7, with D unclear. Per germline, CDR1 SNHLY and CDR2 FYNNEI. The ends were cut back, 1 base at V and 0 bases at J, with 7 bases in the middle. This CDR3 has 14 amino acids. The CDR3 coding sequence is TGTGCCAGCAGTGAAGGGCGGTTCTCCTACGAGCAGTACTTC. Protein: CASSEGRFSYEQYF.

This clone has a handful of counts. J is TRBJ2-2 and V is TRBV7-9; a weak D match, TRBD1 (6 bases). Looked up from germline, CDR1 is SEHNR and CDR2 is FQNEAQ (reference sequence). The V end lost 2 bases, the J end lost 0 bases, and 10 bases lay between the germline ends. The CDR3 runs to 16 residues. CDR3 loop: CASSLRKGANTGELFF. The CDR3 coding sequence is TGTGCCAGCAGCTTAAGGAAGGGGGCGAACACCGGGGAGCTGTTTTTT.

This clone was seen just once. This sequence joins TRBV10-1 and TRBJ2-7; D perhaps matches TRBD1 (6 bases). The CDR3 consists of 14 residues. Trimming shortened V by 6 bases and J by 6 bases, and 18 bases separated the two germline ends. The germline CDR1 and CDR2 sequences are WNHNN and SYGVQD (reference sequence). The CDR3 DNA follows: TGCGCCAGCAGCATGGACAGTAGTAACAGCGAGCAGTACTTC. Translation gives CASSMDSSNSEQYF.

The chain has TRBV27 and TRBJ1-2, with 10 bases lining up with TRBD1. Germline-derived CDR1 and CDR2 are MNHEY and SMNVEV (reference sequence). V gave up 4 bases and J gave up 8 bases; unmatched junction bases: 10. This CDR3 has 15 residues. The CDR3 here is CASSYRDRGRNGYTF. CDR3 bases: TGTGCCAGCAGTTACCGGGACAGGGGTAGAAACGGCTACACCTTC.

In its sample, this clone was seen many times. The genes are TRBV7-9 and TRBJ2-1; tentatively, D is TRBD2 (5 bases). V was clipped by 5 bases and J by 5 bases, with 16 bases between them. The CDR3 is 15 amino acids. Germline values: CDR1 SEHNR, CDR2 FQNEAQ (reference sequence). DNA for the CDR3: TGTGCCAGCAGCCCAGTCGAGCGGAGCAACAATGAGCAGTTCTTC. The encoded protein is CASSPVERSNNEQFF.

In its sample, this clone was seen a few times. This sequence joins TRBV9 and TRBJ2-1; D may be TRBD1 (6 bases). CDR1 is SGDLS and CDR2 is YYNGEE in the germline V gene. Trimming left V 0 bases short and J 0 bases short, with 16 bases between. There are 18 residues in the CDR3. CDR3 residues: CASSVDFIQGSSYNEQFF. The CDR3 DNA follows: TGTGCCAGCAGCGTAGATTTCATACAGGGCAGCTCCTACAATGAGCAGTTCTTC.

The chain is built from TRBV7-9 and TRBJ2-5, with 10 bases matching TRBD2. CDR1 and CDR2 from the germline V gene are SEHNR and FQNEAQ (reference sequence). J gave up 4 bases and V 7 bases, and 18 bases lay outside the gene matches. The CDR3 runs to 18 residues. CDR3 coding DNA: TGTGCCAGCACCCTTGGGCTAGCGGGGGAAATAGCAGGAGAGACCCAGTACTTC. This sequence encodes CASTLGLAGEIAGETQYF.

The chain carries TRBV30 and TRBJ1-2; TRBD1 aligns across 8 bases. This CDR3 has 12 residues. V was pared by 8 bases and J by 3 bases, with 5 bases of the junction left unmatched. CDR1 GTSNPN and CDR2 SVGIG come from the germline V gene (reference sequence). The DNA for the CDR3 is TGTGCCCGTAACAGGGGGGACTATGGCTACACCTTC. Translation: CARNRGDYGYTF.

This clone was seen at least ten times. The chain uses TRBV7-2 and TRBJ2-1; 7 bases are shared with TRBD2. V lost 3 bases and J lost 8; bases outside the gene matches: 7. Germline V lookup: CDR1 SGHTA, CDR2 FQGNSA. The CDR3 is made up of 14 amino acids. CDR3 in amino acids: CASSFSTSLYEQFF. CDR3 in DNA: TGTGCCAGCAGCTTTTCGACTAGCTTGTATGAGCAGTTCTTC. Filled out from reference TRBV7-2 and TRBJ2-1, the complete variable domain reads GAGVSQSPSNKVTEKGKDVELRCDPISGHTALYWYRQSLGQGLEFLIYFQGNSAPDKSGLPSDRFSAERTGGSVSTLTIQRTQQEDSAVYLCASSFSTSLYEQFFGPGTRLTVL.

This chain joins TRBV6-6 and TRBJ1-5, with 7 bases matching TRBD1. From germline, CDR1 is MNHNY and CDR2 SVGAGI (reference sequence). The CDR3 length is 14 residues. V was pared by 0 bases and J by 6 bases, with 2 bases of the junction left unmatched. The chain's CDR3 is CASSYSTGTQPQHF. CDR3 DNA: TGTGCCAGCAGTTACTCGACAGGGACTCAGCCCCAGCATTTT.

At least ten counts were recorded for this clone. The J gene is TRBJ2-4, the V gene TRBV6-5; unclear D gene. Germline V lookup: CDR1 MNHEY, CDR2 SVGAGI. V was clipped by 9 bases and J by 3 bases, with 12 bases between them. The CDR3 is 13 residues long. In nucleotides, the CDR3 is TGTGCCAGTGCAGATGTTGGCAAAAACATTCAGTACTTC. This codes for CASADVGKNIQYF.

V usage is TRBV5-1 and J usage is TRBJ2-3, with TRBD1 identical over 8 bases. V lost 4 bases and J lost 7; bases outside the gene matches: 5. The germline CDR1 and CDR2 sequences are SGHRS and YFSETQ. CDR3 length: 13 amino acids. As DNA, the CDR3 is TGCGCCAGCAGCCCGGACAGGGCGAATACGCAGTATTTT. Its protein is CASSPDRANTQYF. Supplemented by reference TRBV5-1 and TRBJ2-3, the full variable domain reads KAGVTQTPRYLIKTRGQQVTLSCSPISGHRSVSWYQQTPGQGLQFLFEYFSETQRNKGNFPGRFSGRQFSNSRSEMNVSTLELGDSALYLCASSPDRANTQYFGPGTRLTVL.

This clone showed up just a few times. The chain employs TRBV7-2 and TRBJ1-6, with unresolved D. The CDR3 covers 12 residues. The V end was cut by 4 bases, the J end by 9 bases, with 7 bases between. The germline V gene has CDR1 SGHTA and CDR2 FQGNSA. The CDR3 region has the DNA TGTGCCAGCAGCTCTCCGGGTTCACCCCTCCACTTT. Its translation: CASSSPGSPLHF. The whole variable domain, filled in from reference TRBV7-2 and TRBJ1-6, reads GAGVSQSPSNKVTEKGKDVELRCDPISGHTALYWYRQSLGQGLEFLIYFQGNSAPDKSGLPSDRFSAERTGGSVSTLTIQRTQQEDSAVYLCASSSPGSPLHFGNGTRLTVT.

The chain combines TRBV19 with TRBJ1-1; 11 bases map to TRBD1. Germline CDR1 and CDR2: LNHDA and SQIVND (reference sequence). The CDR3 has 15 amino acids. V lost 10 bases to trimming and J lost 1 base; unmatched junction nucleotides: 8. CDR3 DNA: TGTGCCACCCGGACAGGGGGCAGACCGAACACTGAAGCTTTCTTT. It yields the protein CATRTGGRPNTEAFF.

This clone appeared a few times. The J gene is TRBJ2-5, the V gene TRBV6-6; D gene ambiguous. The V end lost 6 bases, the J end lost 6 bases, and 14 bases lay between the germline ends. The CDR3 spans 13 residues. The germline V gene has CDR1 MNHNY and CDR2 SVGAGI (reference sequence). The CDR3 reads CASRSPGTQTQYF. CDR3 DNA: TGTGCCAGCAGGTCCCCGGGTACCCAGACCCAGTACTTC.

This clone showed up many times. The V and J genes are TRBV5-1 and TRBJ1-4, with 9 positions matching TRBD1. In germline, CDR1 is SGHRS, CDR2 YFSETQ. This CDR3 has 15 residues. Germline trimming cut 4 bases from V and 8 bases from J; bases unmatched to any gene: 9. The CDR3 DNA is TGCGCCAGCAGCCCAGCCGGGACAGGGAACGAAAAACTGTTTTTT. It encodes CASSPAGTGNEKLFF.

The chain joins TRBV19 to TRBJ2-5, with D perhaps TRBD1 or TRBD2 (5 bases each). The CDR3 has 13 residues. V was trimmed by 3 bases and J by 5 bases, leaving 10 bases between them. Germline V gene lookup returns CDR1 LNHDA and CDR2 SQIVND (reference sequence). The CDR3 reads CASSIGGRETQYF. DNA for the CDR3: TGTGCCAGTAGTATTGGGGGAAGGGAGACCCAGTACTTC.

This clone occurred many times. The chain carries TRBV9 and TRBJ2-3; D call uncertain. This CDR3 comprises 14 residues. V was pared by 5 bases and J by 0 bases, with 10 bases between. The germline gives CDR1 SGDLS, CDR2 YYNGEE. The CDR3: CASSSGRSTDTQYF. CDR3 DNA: TGTGCCAGCAGTTCAGGTCGAAGCACAGATACGCAGTATTTT.

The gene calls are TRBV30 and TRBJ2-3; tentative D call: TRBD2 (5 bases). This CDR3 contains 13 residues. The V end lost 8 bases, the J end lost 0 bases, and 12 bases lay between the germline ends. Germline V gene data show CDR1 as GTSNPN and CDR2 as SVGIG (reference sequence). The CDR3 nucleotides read TGTGCCCTTGGACTGGTTAGCACAGATACGCAGTATTTT. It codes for CALGLVSTDTQYF.

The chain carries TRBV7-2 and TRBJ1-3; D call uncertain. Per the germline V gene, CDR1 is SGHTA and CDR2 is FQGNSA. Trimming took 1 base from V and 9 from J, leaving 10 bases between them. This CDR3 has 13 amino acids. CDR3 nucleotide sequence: TGTGCCAGCAGCTTAGGGGTTGGACCCACCATATATTTT. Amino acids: CASSLGVGPTIYF.

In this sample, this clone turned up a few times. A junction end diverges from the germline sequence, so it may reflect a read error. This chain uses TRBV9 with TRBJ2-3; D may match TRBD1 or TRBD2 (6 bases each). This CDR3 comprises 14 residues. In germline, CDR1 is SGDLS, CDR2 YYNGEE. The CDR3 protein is CASSLGGRGDTQYF. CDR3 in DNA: TGCGCCAGCAGCCTTGGGGGGCGCGGAGATACGCAGTATTTT.

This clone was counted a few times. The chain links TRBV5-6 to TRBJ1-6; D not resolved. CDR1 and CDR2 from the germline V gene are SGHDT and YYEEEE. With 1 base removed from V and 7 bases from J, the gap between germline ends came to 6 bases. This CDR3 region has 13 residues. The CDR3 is CASSLKANSPLHF. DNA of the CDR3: TGTGCCAGCAGCTTGAAGGCAAATTCACCCCTCCACTTT.

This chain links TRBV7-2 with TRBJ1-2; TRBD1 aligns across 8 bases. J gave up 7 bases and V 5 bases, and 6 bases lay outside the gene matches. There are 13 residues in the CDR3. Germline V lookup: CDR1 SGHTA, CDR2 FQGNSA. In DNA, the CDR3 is TGTGCCAGCAGCGTGACAGGGGTGCGTGGCTACACCTTC. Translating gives CASSVTGVRGYTF. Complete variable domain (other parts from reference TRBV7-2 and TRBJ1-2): GAGVSQSPSNKVTEKGKDVELRCDPISGHTALYWYRQSLGQGLEFLIYFQGNSAPDKSGLPSDRFSAERTGGSVSTLTIQRTQQEDSAVYLCASSVTGVRGYTFGSGTRLTVV.

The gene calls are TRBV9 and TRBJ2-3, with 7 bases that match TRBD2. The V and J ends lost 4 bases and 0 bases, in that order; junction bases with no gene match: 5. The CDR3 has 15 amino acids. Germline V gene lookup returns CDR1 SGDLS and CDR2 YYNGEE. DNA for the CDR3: TGTGCCAGCAGCCAAGCGGGACCCAGCACAGATACGCAGTATTTT. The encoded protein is CASSQAGPSTDTQYF.

CDR3 region: CASRVKSNYGYTF. In DNA form, the CDR3 reads TGTGCCAGCCGCGTTAAGTCTAACTATGGCTACACCTTC. The V call is TRBV2, the J call TRBJ1-2; D gene unclear. CDR3 size: 13 residues. Trimming left V 8 bases short and J 0 bases short, with 10 bases between. Germline-derived CDR1 and CDR2 are SNHLY and FYNNEI.

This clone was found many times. The DNA for the CDR3 is TGTGCCAGCAGCTCGGGACAGGCCCGTTACACCTTC. Its translation: CASSSGQARYTF. The rearrangement joins TRBV5-6 to TRBJ1-2; 8 nucleotides match TRBD1. CDR1 and CDR2 (germline): SGHDT, YYEEEE. The CDR3 is made up of 12 amino acids. J lost 11 bases, V lost 3 bases, and 6 bases had no gene match.